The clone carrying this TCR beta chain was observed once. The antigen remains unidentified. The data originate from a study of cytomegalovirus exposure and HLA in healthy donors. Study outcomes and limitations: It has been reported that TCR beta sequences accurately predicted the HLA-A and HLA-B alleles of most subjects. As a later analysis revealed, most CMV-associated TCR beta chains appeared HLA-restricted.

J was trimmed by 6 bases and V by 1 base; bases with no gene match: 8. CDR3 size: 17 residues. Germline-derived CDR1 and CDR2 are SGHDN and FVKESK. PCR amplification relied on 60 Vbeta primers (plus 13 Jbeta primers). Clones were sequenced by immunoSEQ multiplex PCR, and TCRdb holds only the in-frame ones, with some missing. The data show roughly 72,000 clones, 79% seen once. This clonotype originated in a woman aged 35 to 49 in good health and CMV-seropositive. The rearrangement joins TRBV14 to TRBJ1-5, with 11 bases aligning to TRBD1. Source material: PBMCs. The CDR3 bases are TGTGCCAGCAGCCAAGTTGGGGACAGGGGGAATTGTCAGCCCCAGCATTTT. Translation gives CASSQVGDRGNCQPQHF.